The clone carrying this T cell receptor beta chain was picked up many times. Its antigen is currently unknown. The data originate from a study of blood T cells in healthy people across ages. Primers used in a second PCR of about 6 to 11 cycles were a sample-barcoded 5' primer and a J-beta primer mix. TCRdb analysed the 5' RACE reads with MiXCR anew, one entry per CDR3 protein. The sample holds some 1.5 million distinct CDR3 sequences, 28% seen once. It was around 10 milliliters of peripheral blood that were drawn from each donor. General study results and limits: Observed TCR beta diversity showed a strong correlation with the percentage of naive T cells as measured by flow cytometry. Compared with aged donors, long-lived donors showed fewer expanded clones, suggesting selection. Across the age range, TCR beta diversity per million T cells fell in a roughly linear way.

This clonotype originated in a woman in her thirties in good health. Source material: blood.

The CDR3 sequence is CASSYGEGTDTQYF. The CDR3 DNA reads as TGTGCCAGCAGTTACGGCGAAGGAACAGATACGCAGTATTTT. The chain recombines TRBV6-5 with TRBJ2-3; no clear D gene. V shed 2 bases and J shed 3 bases, with 9 bases lying between them. Germline lookup yields CDR1 MNHEY and CDR2 SVGAGI. The CDR3 consists of 14 residues.